Following are 18 T cell receptor beta chains from one sample sequenced in a study of radiation and T cells in renal cell carcinoma. Clones were read by immunoSEQ multiplex PCR, and TCRdb kept only the in-frame ones, dropping some. The sample has fewer than 200,000 clones; about 87% are singletons. Time point given: blood 4 weeks post-SBRT, at nephrectomy. Treatment specified: 15 Gy SBRT to primary tumor, nephrectomy 4 weeks later. The sequences come from blood, collected from a patient whose treatment included radiotherapy and nephrectomy. Receptor source: a woman aged 50 to 60 with renal cell carcinoma.

The chain couples TRBV18 to TRBJ2-2; TRBD1 is a possible D gene (6 bases). The CDR3 is 15 residues long. Germline V gene lookup returns CDR1 KGHSH and CDR2 LQKENI. Trimming left V 4 bases short and J 5 bases short, with 14 bases between. The DNA for the CDR3 is TGTGCCAGCTCACTCTCCAGGGGACGGACCGGGGAGCTGTTTTTT. It specifies CASSLSRGRTGELFF.

The chain carries TRBV4-1 and TRBJ1-2; D gene unclear. There are 16 residues in the CDR3. Germline CDR1 MGHRA, CDR2 YSYEKL. V lost 0 bases and J 3 bases, leaving 14 bases between the germline ends. CDR3 in amino acids: CASSQDRSAGHYGYTF. CDR3 nucleotide sequence: TGCGCCAGCAGCCAAGATCGCAGTGCCGGCCACTATGGCTACACCTTC.

This clone has only one observation. This chain joins TRBV9 and TRBJ2-6; D unclear. Trimming took 1 base from V and 0 from J, leaving 11 bases between them. The germline CDR1 and CDR2 sequences are SGDLS and YYNGEE. The CDR3 spans 17 residues. The CDR3 DNA follows: TGTGCCAGCAGCGTATCTCTCCTGGGCTCTGGGGCCAACGTCCTGACTTTC. It codes for CASSVSLLGSGANVLTF.

V and J are TRBV29-1 and TRBJ1-1, with D maybe TRBD1 (5 bases). V was shortened by 7 bases and J by 3 bases, with 9 bases between the two germline ends. CDR3 size: 11 residues. CDR1 is SQVTM and CDR2 is ANQGSEA in the germline V gene. The chain's CDR3 is CSGRDDTEAFF. In nucleotides, the CDR3 is TGCAGCGGCAGGGATGACACTGAAGCTTTCTTT.

This chain links TRBV9 with TRBJ1-1, with unresolved D. The germline V gene has CDR1 SGDLS and CDR2 YYNGEE. The V end lost 3 bases, the J end lost 4 bases, and 7 bases lay between the germline ends. The CDR3 sequence is 12 residues long. The CDR3 nucleotides are TGTGCCAGCAGCGGGGGAGCCACTGAAGCTTTCTTT. It translates to CASSGGATEAFF.

The J gene is TRBJ2-1, the V gene TRBV7-2; 11 bases fit TRBD2. Germline V gene lookup returns CDR1 SGHTA and CDR2 FQGNSA. The CDR3 spans 16 residues. The junction had 7 bases not matched to a gene; V was cut back by 5 bases and J by 4 bases. The CDR3 protein is CASSVSGGAVYNEQFF. CDR3 sequence (DNA): TGTGCCAGCAGCGTTAGCGGGGGGGCGGTATACAATGAGCAGTTCTTC.

This chain connects TRBV30 to TRBJ2-5, with a possible D match to TRBD2 (5 bases). The V end lost 3 bases, the J end lost 4 bases, and 15 bases lay between the germline ends. Per the germline V gene, CDR1 is GTSNPN and CDR2 is SVGIG (reference sequence). There are 14 residues in the CDR3. The CDR3 sequence is CAWSPTKSGETQYF. CDR3 DNA sequence: TGTGCCTGGAGCCCCACAAAGAGCGGAGAGACCCAGTACTTC.

The V call is TRBV5-1, the J call TRBJ1-2, with D tentatively TRBD1 (6 bases). Trimming removed 3 bases at V and 4 bases at J, with 16 bases between. Germline V CDR1 and CDR2: SGHRS, YFSETQ. This CDR3 is 15 amino acids long. The CDR3 is CASSSQGSVSYGYTF. CDR3 in DNA: TGCGCCAGCAGCTCACAGGGTTCAGTGAGCTATGGCTACACCTTC.

This clone has only one observation. The J gene is TRBJ2-5, the V gene TRBV7-2, with TRBD2 matching over 8 bases. V dropped 5 bases and J dropped 5; count of bases not matched to a gene: 10. The germline V gene encodes CDR1 SGHTA and CDR2 FQGNSA. This CDR3 region has 15 residues. CDR3 DNA: TGTGCCAGCAGCCGCCCCGGGGGGGCCTGGGAGACCCAGTACTTC. Protein: CASSRPGGAWETQYF.

The chain joins TRBV9 to TRBJ2-1; 7 positions agree with TRBD2. This CDR3 has 15 amino acids. The ends lost 3 bases at V and 3 bases at J; junction bases unmatched: 6. Germline lookup yields CDR1 SGDLS and CDR2 YYNGEE. The CDR3 DNA follows: TGTGCCAGCAGCGCCCAACCGGGGGGCTACAATGAGCAGTTCTTC. It specifies CASSAQPGGYNEQFF.

This chain connects TRBV19 to TRBJ1-3; D is possibly TRBD1 (5 bases). Germline CDR1 LNHDA, CDR2 SQIVND (reference sequence). V gave up 7 bases and J gave up 2 bases, with 15 bases separating them. CDR3 length: 15 amino acids. Here the CDR3 reads CASTSNGGTGNTIYF. CDR3 nucleotides: TGTGCCAGTACTTCAAACGGGGGGACTGGAAACACCATATATTTT.

The chain combines TRBV5-8 with TRBJ2-3, with 9 bases identical to TRBD2. The length of the CDR3 is 17 residues. Germline V lookup: CDR1 SGHTS, CDR2 YDEGEE. The junction had 9 bases not matched to a gene; V was cut back by 4 bases and J by 0 bases. The chain's CDR3 is CASSRFLSGGSTDTQYF. CDR3 bases: TGTGCCAGCAGCCGTTTCCTTAGCGGGGGAAGCACAGATACGCAGTATTTT. Based on the CDR3 plus reference TRBV5-8 and TRBJ2-3, the full variable domain is EAGVTQSPTHLIKTRGQQATLRCSPISGHTSVYWYQQALGLGLQFLLWYDEGEERNRGNFPPRFSGRQFPNYSSELNVNALELEDSALYLCASSRFLSGGSTDTQYFGPGTRLTVL.

This clone was recorded a few times. CDR3 protein: CASSIRGAGQPQHF. The CDR3 DNA sequence: TGTGCCAGTAGTATAAGGGGGGCTGGTCAGCCCCAGCATTTT. The V and J genes are TRBV19 and TRBJ1-5, with a weak D call TRBD1 (6 bases). V lost 2 bases and J lost 6, with 11 bases in between. CDR1 and CDR2 from the germline V gene are LNHDA and SQIVND (reference sequence). The CDR3 is 14 residues long.

The chain joins TRBV20-1 to TRBJ2-2; no clear D gene. CDR3 length equals 11 residues. V was cut by 6 bases and J by 6 bases, with 8 bases left in between. The germline gives CDR1 DFQATT, CDR2 SNEGSKA (reference sequence). CDR3 bases: TGCAGTGCCTTCGAGGCCGGGGAGCTGTTTTTT. Residues: CSAFEAGELFF.

V and J are TRBV6-5 and TRBJ1-4, with D possibly matching TRBD1 (5 bases). Germline V gene sequence: CDR1 MNHEY, CDR2 SVGAGI. The V and J ends lost 5 bases and 4 bases respectively, with 14 bases between them. The CDR3 sequence is 15 residues long. CDR3 nucleotide sequence: TGTGCCAGCAGTGGACGACAGAATCTTAATGAAAAACTGTTTTTT. Protein sequence: CASSGRQNLNEKLFF.

In this sample, this clone turned up once. CDR3 nucleotides: TGTGCCAGCGGGGAGGGGTTACGGTCTGGAAACACCATATATTTT. Residues: CASGEGLRSGNTIYF. The rearrangement uses TRBV6-1 and TRBJ1-3; tentatively, D is TRBD1 (5 bases). The CDR3 covers 15 residues. From germline, CDR1 is MNHNS and CDR2 SASEGT. Between the trimmed V and J ends, which lost 8 bases and 1 base, there was a span of 15 bases.

For the CDR3, the DNA is TGTGCCACCAGCAGAGAAAACCAACAGGGAGGTGGAAACAATGAGCAGTTCTTC. It yields the protein CATSRENQQGGGNNEQFF. The chain couples TRBV15 to TRBJ2-1; either TRBD1 or TRBD2 may supply D (6 bases each). With 0 bases removed from V and 5 bases from J, the gap between germline ends came to 20 bases. The CDR3 spans 18 residues. CDR1 and CDR2 (germline): LNHNV, YYDKDF (reference sequence).

On this clone: At one end the junction does not follow the germline gene, possibly because of a read error. V gene TRBV4-2 combines with J gene TRBJ2-1, with 10 bases aligning to TRBD1. The CDR3 has 16 residues. Germline V gene data show CDR1 as LGHNA and CDR2 as YNFKEQ. The CDR3 region is CASSQAGTGVYNEQFF. The DNA for the CDR3 is TGTGCCAGCAGTCAAGCGGGGACAGGGGTATACAATGAGCAGTTCTTC.